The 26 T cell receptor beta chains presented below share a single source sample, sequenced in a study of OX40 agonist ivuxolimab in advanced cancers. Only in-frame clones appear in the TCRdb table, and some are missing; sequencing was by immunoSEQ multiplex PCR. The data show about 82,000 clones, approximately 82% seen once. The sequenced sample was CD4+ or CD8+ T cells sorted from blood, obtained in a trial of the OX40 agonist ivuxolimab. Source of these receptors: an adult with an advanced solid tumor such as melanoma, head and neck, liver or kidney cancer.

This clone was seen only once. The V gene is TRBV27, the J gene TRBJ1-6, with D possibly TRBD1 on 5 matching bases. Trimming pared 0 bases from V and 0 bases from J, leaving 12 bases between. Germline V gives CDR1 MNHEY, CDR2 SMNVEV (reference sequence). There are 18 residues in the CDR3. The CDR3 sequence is CASSLSMRGSSYNSPLHF. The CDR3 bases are TGTGCCAGCAGTTTATCGATGCGGGGCTCCTCCTATAATTCACCCCTCCACTTT.

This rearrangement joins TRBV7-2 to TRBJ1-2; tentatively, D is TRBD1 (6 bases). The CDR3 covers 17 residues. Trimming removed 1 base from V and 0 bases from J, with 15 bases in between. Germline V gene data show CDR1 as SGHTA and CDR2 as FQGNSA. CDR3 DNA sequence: TGTGCCAGCAGCTTAGGTGGGGCAGGGGACGCTAACTATGGCTACACCTTC. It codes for CASSLGGAGDANYGYTF. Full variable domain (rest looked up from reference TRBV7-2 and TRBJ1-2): GAGVSQSPSNKVTEKGKDVELRCDPISGHTALYWYRQSLGQGLEFLIYFQGNSAPDKSGLPSDRFSAERTGGSVSTLTIQRTQQEDSAVYLCASSLGGAGDANYGYTFGSGTRLTVV.

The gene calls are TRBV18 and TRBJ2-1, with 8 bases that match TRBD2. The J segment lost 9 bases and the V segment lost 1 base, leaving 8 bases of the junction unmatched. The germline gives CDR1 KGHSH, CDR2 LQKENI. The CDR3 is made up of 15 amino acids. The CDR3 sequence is CASSPQSAGGGEQFF. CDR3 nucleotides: TGTGCCAGCTCACCACAATCGGCGGGGGGAGGTGAGCAGTTCTTC.

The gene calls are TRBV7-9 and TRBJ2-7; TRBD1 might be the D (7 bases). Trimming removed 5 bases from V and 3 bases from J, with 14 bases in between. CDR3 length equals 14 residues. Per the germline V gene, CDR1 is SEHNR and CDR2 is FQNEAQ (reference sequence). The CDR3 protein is CASSGGTVNYEQYF. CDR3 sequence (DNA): TGTGCCAGCAGCGGGGGGACAGTTAACTACGAGCAGTACTTC.

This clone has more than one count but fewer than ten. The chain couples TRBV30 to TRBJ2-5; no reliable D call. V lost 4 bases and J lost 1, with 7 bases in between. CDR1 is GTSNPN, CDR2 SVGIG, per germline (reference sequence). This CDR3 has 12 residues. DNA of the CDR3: TGTGCCTGGACACTTAGCCAAGAGACCCAGTACTTC. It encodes CAWTLSQETQYF.

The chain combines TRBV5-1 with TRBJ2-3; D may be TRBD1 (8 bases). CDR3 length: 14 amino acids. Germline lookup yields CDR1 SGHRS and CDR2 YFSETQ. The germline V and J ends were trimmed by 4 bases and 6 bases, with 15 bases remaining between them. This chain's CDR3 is CASSTGQGGDTQYF. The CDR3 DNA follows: TGCGCCAGCAGCACCGGACAGGGAGGGGATACGCAGTATTTT.

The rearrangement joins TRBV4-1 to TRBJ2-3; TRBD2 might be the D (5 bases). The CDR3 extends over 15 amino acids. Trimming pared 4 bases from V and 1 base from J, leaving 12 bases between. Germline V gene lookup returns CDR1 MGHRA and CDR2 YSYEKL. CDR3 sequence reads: CASSLSGKRTDTQYF. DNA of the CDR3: TGCGCCAGCAGCCTCTCGGGGAAACGCACAGATACGCAGTATTTT.

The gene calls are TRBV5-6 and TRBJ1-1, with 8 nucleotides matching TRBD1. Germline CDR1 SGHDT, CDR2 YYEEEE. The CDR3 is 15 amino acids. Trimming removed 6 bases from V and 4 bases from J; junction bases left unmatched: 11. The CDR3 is CASTIFQGAVTEAFF. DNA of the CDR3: TGTGCCAGCACCATCTTTCAGGGGGCGGTCACTGAAGCTTTCTTT.

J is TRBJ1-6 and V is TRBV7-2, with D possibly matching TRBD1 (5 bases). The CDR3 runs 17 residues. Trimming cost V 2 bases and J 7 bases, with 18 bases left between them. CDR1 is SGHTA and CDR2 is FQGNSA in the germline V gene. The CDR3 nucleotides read TGTGCCAGCAGCTTATACCCCCCAGGGATCGGAAATTCACCCCTCCACTTT. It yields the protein CASSLYPPGIGNSPLHF.

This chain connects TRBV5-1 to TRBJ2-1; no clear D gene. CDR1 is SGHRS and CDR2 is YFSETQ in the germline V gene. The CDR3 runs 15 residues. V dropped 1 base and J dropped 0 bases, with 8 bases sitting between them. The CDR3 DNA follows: TGCGCCAGCAGCTTGAGGTCGAGCTCCTACAATGAGCAGTTCTTC. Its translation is CASSLRSSSYNEQFF.

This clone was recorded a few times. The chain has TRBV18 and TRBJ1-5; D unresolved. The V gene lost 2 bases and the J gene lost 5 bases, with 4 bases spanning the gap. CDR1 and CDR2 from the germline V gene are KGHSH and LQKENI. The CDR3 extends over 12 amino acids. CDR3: CASSPGDQPQHF. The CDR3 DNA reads TGTGCCAGCTCACCAGGGGATCAGCCCCAGCATTTT.

CDR3 protein: CASSQDYRGKQPQHF. The CDR3 DNA reads TGCGCCAGCAGCCAAGACTACAGGGGAAAACAGCCCCAGCATTTT. The V and J genes are TRBV4-3 and TRBJ1-5; 7 nucleotides align to TRBD1. The V gene end was trimmed by 0 bases and the J gene end by 7 bases; junction bases not matched to a gene: 6. This CDR3 has 15 residues. CDR1 and CDR2 from the germline V gene are LGHNA and YSLEER.

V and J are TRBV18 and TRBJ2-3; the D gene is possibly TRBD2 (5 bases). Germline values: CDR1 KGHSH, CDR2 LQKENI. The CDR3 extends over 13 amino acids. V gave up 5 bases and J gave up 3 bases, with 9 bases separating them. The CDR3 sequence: CASSKDLTDTQYF. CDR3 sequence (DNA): TGTGCCAGCTCAAAGGACTTAACAGATACGCAGTATTTT.

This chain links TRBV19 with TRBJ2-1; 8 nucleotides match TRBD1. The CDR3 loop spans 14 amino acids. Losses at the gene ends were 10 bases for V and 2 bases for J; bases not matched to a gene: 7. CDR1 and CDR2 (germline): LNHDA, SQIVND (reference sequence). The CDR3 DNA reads TGTGCCACCTCGGACAGGGAAACCTACAATGAGCAGTTCTTC. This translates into CATSDRETYNEQFF.

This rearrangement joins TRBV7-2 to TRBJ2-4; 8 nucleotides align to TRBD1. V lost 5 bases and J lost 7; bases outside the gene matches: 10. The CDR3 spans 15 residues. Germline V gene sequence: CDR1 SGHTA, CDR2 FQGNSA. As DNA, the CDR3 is TGTGCCAGCAGCCAGTTCGACAGGGGTGGTAACATTCAGTACTTC. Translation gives CASSQFDRGGNIQYF.

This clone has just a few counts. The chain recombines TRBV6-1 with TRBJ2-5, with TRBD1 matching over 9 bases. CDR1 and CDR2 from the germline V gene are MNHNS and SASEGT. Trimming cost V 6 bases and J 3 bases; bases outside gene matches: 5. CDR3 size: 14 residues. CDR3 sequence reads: CASRFGTGKETQYF. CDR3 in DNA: TGTGCCAGCAGGTTTGGGACAGGGAAAGAGACCCAGTACTTC.

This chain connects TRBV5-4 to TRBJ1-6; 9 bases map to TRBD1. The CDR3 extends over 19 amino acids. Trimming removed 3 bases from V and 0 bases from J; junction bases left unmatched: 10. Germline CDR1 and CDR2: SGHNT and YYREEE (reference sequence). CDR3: CASSSLDRGGSSYNSPLHF. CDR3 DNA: TGTGCCAGCAGCTCATTGGACAGGGGAGGAAGCTCCTATAATTCACCCCTCCACTTT.

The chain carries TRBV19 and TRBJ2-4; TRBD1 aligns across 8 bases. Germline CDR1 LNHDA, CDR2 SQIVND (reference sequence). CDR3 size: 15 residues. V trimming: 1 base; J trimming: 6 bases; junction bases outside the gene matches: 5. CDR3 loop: CASSIGGTGLNIQYF. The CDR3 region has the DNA TGTGCCAGTAGTATAGGGGGGACAGGTTTAAACATTCAGTACTTC.

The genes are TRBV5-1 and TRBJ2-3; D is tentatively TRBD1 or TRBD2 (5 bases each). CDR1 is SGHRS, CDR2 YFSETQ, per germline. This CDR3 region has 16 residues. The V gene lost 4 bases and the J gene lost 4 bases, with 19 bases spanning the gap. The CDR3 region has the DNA TGCGCCAGCAGCGGGGGACGTCCGCTCGGGGCAGATACGCAGTATTTT. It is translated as CASSGGRPLGADTQYF.

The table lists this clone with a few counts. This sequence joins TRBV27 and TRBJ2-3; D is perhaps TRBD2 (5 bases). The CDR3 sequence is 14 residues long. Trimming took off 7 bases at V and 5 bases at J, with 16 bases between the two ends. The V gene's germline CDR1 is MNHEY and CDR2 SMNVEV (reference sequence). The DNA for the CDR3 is TGTGCCAGCAAACGTTGGGCAGGAGGAGATACGCAGTATTTT. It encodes CASKRWAGGDTQYF.

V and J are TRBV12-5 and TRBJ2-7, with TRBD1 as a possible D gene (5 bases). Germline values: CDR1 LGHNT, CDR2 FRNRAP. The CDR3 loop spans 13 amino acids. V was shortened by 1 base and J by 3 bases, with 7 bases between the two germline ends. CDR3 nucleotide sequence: TGTGCTAGTGGTTTGGGACAGATCTACGAGCAGTACTTC. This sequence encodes CASGLGQIYEQYF.

CDR3 nucleotide sequence: TGTGCCAGCAGTGAAGCGCGGGCAGGGCTCACAGATACGCAGTATTTT. Its translation is CASSEARAGLTDTQYF. The chain uses TRBV2 and TRBJ2-3; D may correspond to TRBD1 or TRBD2 (5 bases each). V was cut by 0 bases and J by 2 bases, with 12 bases left in between. This CDR3 comprises 16 residues. Looked up from germline, CDR1 is SNHLY and CDR2 is FYNNEI. The full variable domain, in which reference TRBV2 and TRBJ2-3 provide the parts outside the CDR3, is EPEVTQTPSHQVTQMGQEVILRCVPISNHLYFYWYRQILGQKVEFLVSFYNNEISEKSEIFDDQFSVERPDGSNFTLKIRSTKLEDSAMYFCASSEARAGLTDTQYFGPGTRLTVL.

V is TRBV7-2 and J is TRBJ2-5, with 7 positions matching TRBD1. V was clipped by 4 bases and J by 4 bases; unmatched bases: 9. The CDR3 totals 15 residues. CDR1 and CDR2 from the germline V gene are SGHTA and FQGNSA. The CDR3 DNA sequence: TGTGCCAGCAGCTCGGGACAGCCAGGGTTAGAGACCCAGTACTTC. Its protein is CASSSGQPGLETQYF.

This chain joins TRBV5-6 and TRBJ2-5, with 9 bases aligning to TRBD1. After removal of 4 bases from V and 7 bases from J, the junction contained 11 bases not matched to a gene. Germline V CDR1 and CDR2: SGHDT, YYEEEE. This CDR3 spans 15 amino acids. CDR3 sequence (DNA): TGTGCCAGCAGCGGACCGGGACAGGGTATCGGGACCCAGTACTTC. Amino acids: CASSGPGQGIGTQYF.

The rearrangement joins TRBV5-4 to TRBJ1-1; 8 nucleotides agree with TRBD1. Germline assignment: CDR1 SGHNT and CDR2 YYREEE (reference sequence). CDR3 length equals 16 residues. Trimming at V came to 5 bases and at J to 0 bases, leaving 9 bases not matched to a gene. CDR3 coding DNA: TGTGCCAGCAGACCCAGACAGGGGAACTTGAACACTGAAGCTTTCTTT. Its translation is CASRPRQGNLNTEAFF.

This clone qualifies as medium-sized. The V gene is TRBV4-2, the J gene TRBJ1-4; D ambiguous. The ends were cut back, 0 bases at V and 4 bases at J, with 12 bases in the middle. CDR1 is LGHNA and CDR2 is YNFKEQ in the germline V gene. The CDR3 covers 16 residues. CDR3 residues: CASSQDYGSRNEKLFF. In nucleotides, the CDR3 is TGTGCCAGCAGCCAAGATTACGGCAGCCGTAATGAAAAACTGTTTTTT.